This entry features one T cell receptor (beta chain) sequence. TCRdb's copy holds only in-frame clones and misses some; the assay was immunoSEQ multiplex PCR. This sample yields approximately 240,000 clones, of which 75% to 85% are seen a single time; 0.95% to 1.5% belongs to the top ten. The source of the sample is a study of blood T cell repertoires in COVID-19. Study as a whole: Spain, Italy and the United States supplied samples that represented acute and convalescent COVID-19.

Between the trimmed V and J ends, which lost 3 bases and 5 bases, there was a span of 12 bases. The CDR3 sequence is 14 residues long. From germline, CDR1 is MNHEY and CDR2 SMNVEV (reference sequence). This chain connects TRBV27 to TRBJ2-3; perhaps TRBD2 as D (5 bases). This clonotype was obtained from a woman aged 25-40 years with COVID-19, enrolled during active disease. Material for sequencing was peripheral blood. The DNA of the CDR3 is TGTGCCAGCAGTTTTTACCCCCGGGGAGATACGCAGTATTTT. It encodes CASSFYPRGDTQYF.